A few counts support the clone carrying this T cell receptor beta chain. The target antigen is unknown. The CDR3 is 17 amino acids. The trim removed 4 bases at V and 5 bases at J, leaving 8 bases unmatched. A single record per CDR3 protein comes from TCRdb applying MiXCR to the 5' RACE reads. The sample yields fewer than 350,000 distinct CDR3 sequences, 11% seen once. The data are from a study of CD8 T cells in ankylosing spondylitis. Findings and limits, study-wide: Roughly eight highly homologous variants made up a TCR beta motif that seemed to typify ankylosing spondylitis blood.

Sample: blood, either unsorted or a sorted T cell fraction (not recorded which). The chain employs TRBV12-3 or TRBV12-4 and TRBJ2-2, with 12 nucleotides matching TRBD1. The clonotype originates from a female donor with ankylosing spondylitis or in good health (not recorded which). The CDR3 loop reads CASSSGQGARGTGELFF. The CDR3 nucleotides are TGTGCCAGCAGTTCGGGACAGGGGGCGCGCGGGACCGGGGAGCTGTTTTTT.